A single TCR beta chain is shown here with its context. The specificity of this receptor is unknown. No per-base quality is available; no much larger clone lies one base away. Deletion took 1 base off V and 8 bases off J, with a span of 12 bases between the germline ends. Taken from the germline V gene, the CDR1 and CDR2 loops are MDHEN and SYDVKM. From the cysteine through the phenylalanine, the CDR3 covers 15 amino acids. Only the CDR3 portion is preserved as DNA: 45 bases, with reading frame beginning at the first base. The immunoSEQ Assay, a bias-controlled multiplex PCR, was used to amplify TCRbeta CDR3 regions from genomic DNA. The paper's processing steps were these. The number of nucleated cells in each sample was estimated by amplification of reference gene primers within the assay. Sequence reads were collapsed and filtered to measure the absolute abundance of every unique TCRbeta CDR3 rearrangement. For each sample, productive Simpson clonality was calculated as the square root of Simpson's diversity index over productive rearrangements. This immuneACCESS table, as held by TCRdb, lists in-frame sequences with V and J called but not all clones. Of the missing ones, under half trace to an unresolved V gene in checked studies; the others have no known cause. The DNA gave D and trimming, while V, J and clone size come from that table. The sample yields roughly 20,000 clones; approximately 90% were counted once. The ten largest clones represent 5.5% to 7% of the sample.

Whole blood was collected in K2EDTA tubes by collaborating institutions according to the institutions' own protocols. For TCRbeta analysis, collaborators shipped samples in one of three forms: frozen whole blood, isolated PBMCs, or DNA extracted from either of those sample types. The data were obtained in a study of blood T cell repertoires in COVID-19 (TCRdb year 2020). General notes on the study: Collaborator samples came from the United States, Italy and Spain and covered acute and convalescent phases of COVID-19. Subjects who had been exposed to COVID-19, were actively infected with it, or had recovered from it provided the deeply sampled blood TCRbeta repertoires that made up the dataset. The repertoires were made available in a free public database intended to serve as a resource for research on the immune response to SARS-CoV-2. The samples were drawn from two sources: the first 160 participants of the ongoing ImmuneRACE study, and approximately 1,300 subjects contributed by 6 global collaborators. The material from the prospective study consisted of cDNA or gDNA derived from T cells, B-cell-depleted T cells, or PBMCs. Nearly every sample came with metadata listing a de-identified subject ID, COVID-19 status, age in years and sex. Where available, HLA class I and class II types were obtained from metadata supplied by the sample provider rather than from assay-based typing.

What the research found in general, with its limitations: The amount of clinical and demographic metadata varied by source and participant and was provided uncurated.

What was sequenced was peripheral blood. The TCR originated in a woman aged 80 or over with active COVID-19. The rearrangement joined TRBV28 to TRBJ1-6; the D gene is possibly TRBD1, with 5 bases matching. The CDR3 here reads CASSLSWGEYSPLHF. The DNA sequence is TGTGCCAGCAGTTTATCCTGGGGGGAATATTCACCCCTCCACTTT.